This passage covers 22 T cell receptor beta chains from one sample sequenced in a study of T cells after yellow fever vaccination. TCRdb recomputed calls from the 5' RACE reads with MiXCR, one row per CDR3 protein. The table records 450,000 to 600,000 distinct CDR3 sequences, roughly a sixth of them present only once. The source material was PBMCs, sampled 5 days after the first yellow fever vaccination. The receptors here all came from a man younger than 35 who received the YFV17D yellow fever vaccine.

This clonotype was observed at least ten times. The J gene is TRBJ2-3, the V gene TRBV29-1; a weak D match, TRBD2 (7 bases). V was clipped by 0 bases and J by 13 bases, with 11 bases between them. CDR3 length: 11 residues. The germline V gene encodes CDR1 SQVTM and CDR2 ANQGSEA. CDR3 nucleotides: TGCAGCGTTGAAGACGGGGGGCCCAAGTATTTT. It encodes CSVEDGGPKYF.

The CDR3 loop is CASSDRVFEQYV. The CDR3 bases are TGTGCCAGCAGCGACAGGGTATTCGAGCAGTACGTC. V gene TRBV6-2 or TRBV6-3 combines with J gene TRBJ2-7; 7 nucleotides align to TRBD1. V was pared by 6 bases and J by 6 bases, with 5 bases of the junction left unmatched. The CDR3 runs 12 residues. Germline-derived CDR1 and CDR2 are MNHEY and SVGEGT.

The chain carries TRBV5-1 and TRBJ2-2; a weak D match, TRBD2 (6 bases). This CDR3 region has 14 residues. The V gene's germline CDR1 is SGHRS and CDR2 YFSETQ. The germline V and J ends were trimmed by 1 base and 4 bases, with 8 bases remaining between them. CDR3 region: CASSLNGGTGELFF. The DNA for the CDR3 is TGCGCCAGCAGCTTGAACGGGGGCACCGGGGAGCTGTTTTTT.

The chain links TRBV4-1 to TRBJ2-5; D is undetermined. This CDR3 spans 14 amino acids. Germline CDR1 and CDR2: MGHRA and YSYEKL. Trimming cost V 4 bases and J 5 bases, with 14 bases left between them. CDR3 protein: CASSPRPGRETQYF. CDR3 coding DNA: TGCGCCAGCAGCCCAAGACCGGGTCGGGAGACCCAGTACTTC.

The sample holds one count of this clonotype. Germline is not matched at one junction end, which may reflect a read error. The chain recombines TRBV5-1 with TRBJ2-5, with 7 bases that match TRBD2. Per germline, CDR1 SGHRS and CDR2 YFSETQ. The CDR3 loop spans 12 amino acids. DNA of the CDR3: TGCGCCAGCAAAAATGCGGGGGAGACCAAGTACTTC. It encodes CASKNAGETKYF.

This clonotype was seen ten or more times. The chain couples TRBV27 to TRBJ2-2; TRBD1 aligns across 9 bases. Germline assignment: CDR1 MNHEY and CDR2 SMNVEV (reference sequence). The CDR3 extends over 14 amino acids. The V and J ends lost 6 bases and 5 bases, in that order; junction bases with no gene match: 4. This CDR3 is CASRQGARTGELFF. The CDR3 coding sequence is TGTGCCAGCAGACAGGGGGCGAGAACCGGGGAGCTGTTTTTT.

The rearrangement joins TRBV6-1 to TRBJ2-3, with TRBD1 matching over 7 bases. Germline V gene lookup returns CDR1 MNHNS and CDR2 SASEGT. This CDR3 has 15 residues. Unmatched junction bases numbered 10, after V lost 6 bases and J lost 4 bases. The CDR3 is CASSLTGVRPDTQYF. The CDR3 DNA reads TGTGCCAGCAGCCTCACAGGGGTTCGCCCAGATACGCAGTATTTT.

This clonotype was counted between two and nine times. The rearrangement uses TRBV6-5 and TRBJ1-1; D call uncertain. V gave up 2 bases and J gave up 1 base, with 8 bases separating them. Germline-derived CDR1 and CDR2 are MNHEY and SVGAGI. This CDR3 contains 14 residues. CDR3 in amino acids: CASSYSHKNTEAFF. In nucleotides, the CDR3 is TGTGCCAGCAGTTACAGCCATAAGAACACTGAAGCTTTCTTT.

The chain couples TRBV9 to TRBJ1-3, with D possibly TRBD1 on 6 matching bases. The germline V gene has CDR1 SGDLS and CDR2 YYNGEE. The CDR3 loop spans 18 amino acids. The V end was cut by 4 bases, the J end by 0 bases, with 20 bases between. Written as DNA, the CDR3 is TGTGCCAGCAGCCCGGGCGGCGGATTAGGGGGCTCTGGAAACACCATATATTTT. Its translation is CASSPGGGLGGSGNTIYF.

The chain recombines TRBV5-2 with TRBJ1-5. TRBV5-2 is described as a pseudogene. The CDR3 runs 17 residues. This CDR3 reads CASNLGRVSDSNQPQHF. DNA for the CDR3: TGTGCCAGCAACCTGGGGAGGGTCTCGGATAGCAATCAGCCCCAGCATTTT.

This clonotype was observed a handful of times. This rearrangement joins TRBV6-2 or TRBV6-3 to TRBJ2-7, with 9 bases aligning to TRBD1. V trimming: 0 bases; J trimming: 4 bases; junction bases outside the gene matches: 10. Per the germline V gene, CDR1 is MNHEY and CDR2 is SVGEGT. The CDR3 runs to 17 residues. CDR3 in DNA: TGTGCCAGCAGTTACTCGGGACGTCTAGGACAGGGGTACGAGCAGTACGTC. Protein product: CASSYSGRLGQGYEQYV.

The gene calls are TRBV29-1 and TRBJ2-7; D possibly uses TRBD1 or TRBD2 (6 bases each). This CDR3 has 16 amino acids. Germline lookup yields CDR1 SQVTM and CDR2 ANQGSEA. Trimming removed 6 bases at V and 7 bases at J, with 28 bases between. The CDR3 here is CSVGTAYYGGAGEQYF. The CDR3, as DNA: TGCAGCGTGGGAACCGCGTACTACGGGGGCGCGGGGGAGCAGTACTTC.

The J gene is TRBJ1-5, the V gene TRBV12-3 or TRBV12-4; D gene unclear. The V end lost 5 bases, the J end lost 0 bases, and 5 bases lay between the germline ends. The CDR3 has 13 amino acids. For the CDR3, the DNA is TGTGCCAGCAGTCAGGCTAGCAATCAGCCCCAGCATTTT. Translating gives CASSQASNQPQHF.

The chain joins TRBV5-3 to TRBJ2-6; no clear D. TRBV5-3 is designated an ORF whose function remains uncertain. The CDR3 loop spans 18 amino acids. V was trimmed by 4 bases and J by 0 bases, leaving 17 bases between them. The CDR3 is CARSLPRHRSSGANVLTF. The CDR3 nucleotides are TGTGCCAGAAGCCTCCCGAGACACCGGAGCTCTGGGGCCAACGTCCTGACTTTC.

CDR3 bases: TGCAGTGCCGAGGTGTTCTACAATGAGCAGTTCTTC. Amino acids: CSAEVFYNEQFF. V usage is TRBV20-1 and J usage is TRBJ2-1; D is unclear. Trimming took off 6 bases at V and 3 bases at J, with 9 bases between the two ends. Per germline, CDR1 DFQATT and CDR2 SNEGSKA (reference sequence). The CDR3 runs 12 residues.

This clonotype showed up just a few times. This sequence joins TRBV7-9 and TRBJ2-7; D ambiguous. The CDR3 runs 11 residues. Germline V gives CDR1 SEHNR, CDR2 FQNEAQ (reference sequence). V dropped 9 bases and J dropped 5 bases, with 11 bases sitting between them. CDR3 residues: CASKRGDEQYF. The CDR3 nucleotides are TGTGCCAGTAAGCGTGGGGACGAGCAGTACTTC.

The chain couples TRBV10-3 to TRBJ2-2, with D perhaps matching TRBD1 (6 bases). This CDR3 has 15 amino acids. V lost 5 bases and J lost 4, with 14 bases in between. CDR1 is ENHRY, CDR2 SYGVKD, per germline. CDR3 amino acids: CAISPPGRGTGELFF. CDR3 in DNA: TGTGCCATCAGTCCCCCCGGCAGGGGCACCGGGGAGCTGTTTTTT.

This clonotype appeared a few times. The rearrangement joins TRBV30 to TRBJ2-7; D not resolved. The CDR3 is 15 amino acids. CDR1 and CDR2 (germline): GTSNPN, SVGIG (reference sequence). V dropped 0 bases and J dropped 0 bases, with 12 bases sitting between them. In nucleotides, the CDR3 is TGTGCCTGGAGTGTACCCAGGTACTCCTCCTACGAGCAGTACTTC. Amino acid sequence: CAWSVPRYSSYEQYF.

This clonotype was seen only a few times. J is TRBJ1-1 and V is TRBV28, with D unclear. V was shortened by 5 bases and J by 11 bases, with 12 bases between the two germline ends. Germline V gene lookup returns CDR1 MDHEN and CDR2 SYDVKM. CDR3 length equals 11 residues. The CDR3 loop is CASSVGFQAFF. CDR3 DNA: TGTGCCAGCAGTGTGGGGTTTCAGGCTTTCTTT.

A few counts support this clonotype. The chain uses TRBV7-9 and TRBJ1-4, with D unresolved. Germline V gives CDR1 SEHNR, CDR2 FQNEAQ (reference sequence). V lost 5 bases, J lost 4 bases, and 14 bases lay in between. The CDR3 length is 15 residues. The CDR3 nucleotides read TGTGCCAGCAGCAGAAAAGGGCAGGTTAATGAAAAACTGTTTTTT. This gives the protein CASSRKGQVNEKLFF.

This clonotype was seen a handful of times. The V gene is TRBV7-8, the J gene TRBJ1-2; D is uncertain. This CDR3 spans 13 amino acids. Deletions cut 0 bases from V and 6 bases from J, with 8 bases between. Germline V gene data show CDR1 as SGHVS and CDR2 as FQNEAQ. CDR3 in amino acids: CASSLAKGDGYTF. For the CDR3, the DNA is TGTGCCAGCAGCTTAGCGAAGGGAGATGGCTACACCTTC.

The V and J genes are TRBV19 and TRBJ1-3; D gene ambiguous. The CDR3 loop spans 14 amino acids. V lost 6 bases, J lost 0 bases, and 9 bases lay in between. Germline CDR1 and CDR2: LNHDA and SQIVND (reference sequence). CDR3 amino acids: CASSPLASGNTIYF. The CDR3 DNA reads TGTGCCAGTAGCCCTCTGGCCTCTGGAAACACCATATATTTT.